This T cell receptor (beta chain) emerged from a study of T-cell memory formation after mild COVID-19. General observations from the study: The study found balanced CD4/CD8 in clones contracting day 15 to 85 and a CD4+ lean in later expanders.

5'RACE primed at constant segments yielded TCR alpha and TCR beta cDNA libraries bearing sample barcodes and UMIs. TCRdb reanalysed the 5' RACE reads using MiXCR and keeps one entry per CDR3 protein. This table has more than 450,000 distinct CDR3 sequences, more than 15% appearing once. Points on this clonotype: Its matching antigen is unknown.

The CDR3 has 12 amino acids. Germline V lookup: CDR1 LGHDT, CDR2 YNNKEL (reference sequence). Trimming removed 4 bases from V and 7 bases from J, with 10 bases in between. The chain has TRBV3-1 and TRBJ1-1; D call uncertain. Sequenced: PBMCs or a T cell subset sorted from them (not recorded which). The sequence came from an adult woman who had mild COVID-19 (a few samples of this study predate the infection). Cell type and time point are not known. The CDR3 is CASSPGESEAFF. CDR3 bases: TGTGCCAGCAGCCCCGGAGAGAGTGAAGCTTTCTTT.